Shown below are 5 T cell receptor beta chains from a single sample sequenced in a study of blood T cells in healthy people across ages. Alongside a J-beta primer mix, a sample-barcoded 5' primer served in a second PCR lasting roughly 6 to 12 cycles. TCRdb independently ran MiXCR on the 5' RACE reads; one entry per CDR3 protein. This sample yields fewer than 950,000 distinct CDR3 sequences, of which roughly 40% are seen a single time; around 13% belongs to the top ten. Material: blood. The receptor set was obtained from a man aged 18 to 29 in good health.

This clonotype was seen a handful of times. V gene TRBV4-2 combines with J gene TRBJ1-6; D not resolved. This CDR3 region has 16 residues. V was shortened by 5 bases and J by 5 bases, with 16 bases between the two germline ends. In germline, CDR1 is LGHNA, CDR2 YNFKEQ. CDR3 DNA: TGTGCCAGCAGCAAATCCGCGGGCGAAGATAATTCACCCCTCCACTTT. It encodes CASSKSAGEDNSPLHF.

This CDR3 is CASSYARWQGDYNQPQHF. The CDR3 DNA is TGTGCCAGCAGTTACGCCCGGTGGCAGGGGGACTACAATCAGCCCCAGCATTTT. The chain joins TRBV6-2 or TRBV6-3 to TRBJ1-5; 7 bases are shared with TRBD1. V was clipped by 2 bases and J by 3 bases; unmatched bases: 13. This CDR3 is built from 18 residues. Germline CDR1 reads MNHEY; CDR2 reads SVGEGT.

This clonotype is a singleton in its sample. The chain links TRBV12-3 or TRBV12-4 to TRBJ2-3; D is unclear. Trimming left V 5 bases short and J 2 bases short, with 11 bases between. This CDR3 spans 14 amino acids. Here the CDR3 reads CASSVVYTTDTQYF. The CDR3 bases are TGTGCCAGCAGTGTGGTGTACACCACAGATACGCAGTATTTT.

The genes are TRBV20-1 and TRBJ2-7; TRBD1 or TRBD2 may be the D gene (5 bases each). CDR1 DFQATT and CDR2 SNEGSKA come from the germline V gene (reference sequence). V was trimmed by 0 bases and J by 5 bases, leaving 17 bases between them. CDR3 length: 15 amino acids. The CDR3 coding sequence is TGCAGTGCTAGAGACATCGGGGCTTGGGGGAACGAGCAGTACTTC. Translation gives CSARDIGAWGNEQYF.

This clonotype was counted a few times. The chain's CDR3 is CASRKLRVNPQHF. The DNA for the CDR3 is TGTGCCAGTAGGAAACTCCGGGTAAATCCCCAGCATTTT. The chain combines TRBV2 with TRBJ1-5; unclear D gene. Trimming took off 9 bases at V and 10 bases at J, with 19 bases between the two ends. Germline CDR1 and CDR2: SNHLY and FYNNEI. The CDR3 is 13 residues long.